The 8 T cell receptor beta chains reported below all come from one sample, sequenced in a study of cytomegalovirus exposure and HLA in healthy donors. Using immunoSEQ multiplex PCR, the repertoire was profiled, and TCRdb retains in-frame clones only, with some absent. The sample has approximately 270,000 clones; 65% to 90% are singletons. Sequencing was done on a sample of PBMCs. These receptors were collected from a woman aged 18-30 years in good health and CMV-seronegative.

This clone was counted a single time. This chain links TRBV5-1 with TRBJ2-3, with 8 bases identical to TRBD1. This CDR3 has 15 residues. With 2 bases clipped from V and 4 bases from J, the junction kept 6 bases outside the gene matches. Germline-derived CDR1 and CDR2 are SGHRS and YFSETQ. The CDR3 is CASSLQGGSADTQYF. The CDR3 DNA is TGCGCCAGCAGCTTACAGGGGGGATCAGCAGATACGCAGTATTTT.

The chain employs TRBV13 and TRBJ2-7; TRBD1 might be the D (6 bases). CDR3 length: 13 residues. V was trimmed by 7 bases and J by 5 bases, leaving 15 bases between them. Germline V CDR1 and CDR2: PRHDT, FYEKMQ (reference sequence). Here the CDR3 reads CASTSVGADEQYF. For the CDR3, the DNA is TGTGCCAGCACCTCAGTGGGGGCTGACGAGCAGTACTTC.

This clone occurred a few times. V gene TRBV29-1 combines with J gene TRBJ1-2; 7 nucleotides line up with TRBD1. The CDR3 runs to 10 residues. The germline CDR1 and CDR2 sequences are SQVTM and ANQGSEA. The ends lost 8 bases at V and 7 bases at J; junction bases unmatched: 4. The CDR3 reads CSTGAAGYTF. The DNA for the CDR3 is TGCAGCACAGGGGCGGCTGGCTACACCTTC. Combining the CDR3 with reference TRBV29-1 and TRBJ1-2 gives the whole variable domain SAVISQKPSRDICQRGTSLTIQCQVDSQVTMMFWYRQQPGQSLTLIATANQGSEATYESGFVIDKFPISRPNLTFSTLTVSNMSPEDSSIYLCSTGAAGYTFGSGTRLTVV.

The chain recombines TRBV29-1 with TRBJ2-7, with 7 bases that match TRBD1. The CDR3 consists of 13 residues. CDR1 and CDR2 (germline): SQVTM, ANQGSEA. The V and J ends lost 4 bases and 3 bases, in that order; junction bases with no gene match: 6. The CDR3 DNA reads TGCAGCGTTGGGGACAGCCCAATCTACGAGCAGTACTTC. Translated, it gives CSVGDSPIYEQYF.

The rearrangement links TRBV7-9 to TRBJ1-3, with 10 bases that match TRBD1. The CDR3 has 15 residues. Germline trimming cut 5 bases from V and 3 bases from J; bases unmatched to any gene: 4. CDR1 SEHNR and CDR2 FQNEAQ come from the germline V gene (reference sequence). CDR3 sequence: CASSPGDRGGNTIYF. CDR3 DNA: TGTGCCAGCAGCCCTGGGGACAGGGGTGGAAACACCATATATTTT.

The chain links TRBV5-1 to TRBJ2-1, with D hard to call. CDR3 length: 15 residues. V lost 0 bases, J lost 0 bases, and 7 bases lay in between. Germline-derived CDR1 and CDR2 are SGHRS and YFSETQ. In nucleotides, the CDR3 is TGCGCCAGCAGCTTGGACTGGAGCTCCTACAATGAGCAGTTCTTC. It specifies CASSLDWSSYNEQFF.

The chain couples TRBV13 to TRBJ2-5; a weak D match, TRBD2 (6 bases). With 2 bases removed from V and 5 bases from J, the gap between germline ends came to 12 bases. CDR1 is PRHDT, CDR2 FYEKMQ, per germline (reference sequence). This CDR3 has 14 amino acids. The CDR3 spells CASSLWGGEETQYF. Here the CDR3 DNA reads TGTGCCAGCAGCTTATGGGGAGGAGAGGAGACCCAGTACTTC.

This chain links TRBV11-3 with TRBJ2-3, with D possibly being TRBD1 (6 bases). The CDR3 covers 14 residues. Trimming shortened V by 6 bases and J by 6 bases, and 16 bases separated the two germline ends. Germline CDR1 is SGHNT and CDR2 is YENEEA. The CDR3 loop reads CASSDGQIPDTQYF. The CDR3 region has the DNA TGTGCCAGCAGTGATGGACAGATACCGGATACGCAGTATTTT.